This T cell receptor (beta chain) was identified in a study of T cells after yellow fever vaccination. Study-wide results and caveats: Peaking faster, on day 5 versus 15, the secondary response was nonetheless weaker. Abundant clonotypes from the bulk population could contaminate FACS-sorted repertoires.

This clonotype was recorded a few times. Its antigen is undetermined. TCRdb re-called the 5' RACE reads with MiXCR, one entry per CDR3 protein. Of 120,000 or so distinct CDR3 sequences in the sample, 13% to 15% were seen once. CDR3 length equals 9 residues. V gave up 4 bases and J gave up 5 bases, with 3 bases separating them. Germline values: CDR1 DFQATT, CDR2 SNEGSKA (reference sequence). The origin of this receptor is a man aged 18 to 30 who received the YFV17D yellow fever vaccine. J is TRBJ2-7 and V is TRBV20-1; D not resolved. The sample in question was CD8+ T cells sorted from PBMCs, obtained 5 days after the yellow fever booster vaccination. Here the CDR3 DNA reads TGCAGTGCTACCGACGAGCAGTACTTC. This codes for CSATDEQYF.